This is a list of T cell receptor beta chains from one sample in a study of molecular identifiers for immune sequencing clone quantification. TCRdb used MiXCR to reprocess the PCR reads, holding one entry per CDR3 protein. The data show 490,000 or so distinct CDR3 sequences, about 25% seen once. The sequencing input was naive CD8+ T cells from blood, with Jurkat cell RNA spiked in. The receptors here all came from a human donor in good health. Some libraries in this study had Jurkat cell RNA spiked in. The CDR3 runs from the conserved cysteine through the conserved F or W. A D gene is named only where the DNA matches it firmly. Clone size appears in some rows only: once, few, many, or a class for an expanded clone.

TRBD1 | TRBJ2-1 | once | TRBV6-6 | TGTGCCAGCAGTTACCCAGTCGTTAGCGACAGGGGGAACTACGCCTACAATGAGCAGTTCTTC | CASSYPVVSDRGNYAYNEQFF
NA | TRBJ1-1 | many | TRBV6-5 | TGTGCCAGCAGTTACTCACCCGACGGCTTTGAAGCTTTCTTT | CASSYSPDGFEAFF
NA | TRBJ2-5 | NA | TRBV7-9 | TGTGCCAGCAGCTTGATCGGGGCCCAAGAGACCCAGTACTTC | CASSLIGAQETQYF
TRBD1 | TRBJ2-3 | few | TRBV5-8 | TGTGCCAGCAGCTTGGATGGGACAGGCACAGATACGCAGTATTTT | CASSLDGTGTDTQYF
NA | TRBJ1-4 | NA | TRBV27 | TGTGCCAGCAGTTTACTCAGCAGAGGAGAAAAACTGTTTTTT | CASSLLSRGEKLFF
TRBD2 | TRBJ2-7 | NA | TRBV11-3 | TGTGCCAGCAGCCGTGGGCAAACAGGGACGGGGGGGGAGCAGTACTTC | CASSRGQTGTGGEQYF
NA | TRBJ1-5 | NA | TRBV21-1 | TGTGCCAGCAGCAAAAACCAGGGGGCTGGCAATCAGCCCCAGCATTTT | CASSKNQGAGNQPQHF
NA | TRBJ2-7 | few | TRBV6-5 | TGTGCCAGCAGTTACCGTCAGAGGAGGGGCGAGCAGTACTTC | CASSYRQRRGEQYF
NA | TRBJ1-2 | few | TRBV28 | TGTGCCAGCAGTACCTCCCAGAACTATGGCTACACCTTC | CASSTSQNYGYTF
NA | TRBJ1-5 | many | TRBV12-3/TRBV12-4 | TGTGCCAGCAGTCCATTTCTACTCAATCAGCCCCAGCATTTT | CASSPFLLNQPQHF
NA | TRBJ2-5 | NA | TRBV7-9 | TGTGCCAGCAGCTTACTAATTCAAGAGCCCCAGTACTTC | CASSLLIQEPQYF
TRBD1 | TRBJ1-2 | NA | TRBV6-2/TRBV6-3 | TGTGCCAGCAGTTACACCCGACAGGGTCTTAGCTATGGCTACACCTTC | CASSYTRQGLSYGYTF
NA | TRBJ1-5 | NA | TRBV19 | TGTGCCAGTAATATCGGGAATCAGCCCCAGCATTTT | CASNIGNQPQHF
TRBD1 | TRBJ2-5 | few | TRBV27 | TGTGCCAGCAGAAAAAGGACAGGGAGGGAGACCCAGTACTTC | CASRKRTGRETQYF
TRBD1 | TRBJ2-7 | few | TRBV6-6 | TGTGCCAGCAGTCTCCATCCGCCGGGACAGGGGGCTCCCCCCGAGCAGTACTTC | CASSLHPPGQGAPPEQYF
NA | TRBJ2-7 | many | TRBV4-3 | TGCGCCAGCAGCCCCCGACAGGCTACCTACGAGCAGTACTTC | CASSPRQATYEQYF
NA | TRBJ2-5 | many | TRBV29-1 | TGCAGCGTTGACTGGCGGGATCGTGAGACCCAGTACTTC | CSVDWRDRETQYF
NA | TRBJ1-1 | NA | TRBV6-5 | TGTGCCAGCAGTTGGGGTGTGGGTGAAGCTTTCTTT | CASSWGVGEAFF
NA | TRBJ2-7 | NA | TRBV4-3 | TGCGCCAGCAGCCAAGACAGGCATGCCACCTACAAGCAGTACTTC | CASSQDRHATYKQYF
NA | TRBJ2-7 | NA | TRBV2 | TGTGCCAGCAGAGAAAGGGGGTTCGGAGACGAGCAGTACTTC | CASRERGFGDEQYF
NA | TRBJ2-1 | NA | TRBV4-1 | TGCGCCAGCACCCCAGAGCGACCGGGAGCCTACAATGAGCAGTTCTTC | CASTPERPGAYNEQFF
NA | TRBJ2-3 | few | TRBV9 | TGTGCCAGCAGCCCCTCCGAGGTTATACCCCTTTTCGATACGCAGTATTTT | CASSPSEVIPLFDTQYF
TRBD1 | TRBJ2-2 | few | TRBV6-2/TRBV6-3 | TGTGCCAGCAGTTCGTCAAGGGGGCGGGACACCGGGGAGCTGTTTTTT | CASSSSRGRDTGELFF